Below, 31 T cell receptor beta chains from the same sample are listed, as sequenced in a study of blood T cells in healthy people across ages. Primed by a sample-barcoded 5' primer and a J-beta primer mix, a second PCR proceeded for about 6 to 11 cycles. TCRdb analysed the 5' RACE reads with MiXCR anew, one entry per CDR3 protein. The data hold over 1,500,000 distinct CDR3 sequences, with about two fifths observed a single time. Material: blood. These receptors were taken from a human donor in good health.

The CDR3 loop reads CASSPRGLMNTEAFF. The CDR3 bases are TGTGCCAGCAGCCCCCGTGGGCTGATGAACACTGAAGCTTTCTTT. V gene TRBV9 combines with J gene TRBJ1-1; D ambiguous. Germline V lookup: CDR1 SGDLS, CDR2 YYNGEE. The ends were cut back, 4 bases at V and 0 bases at J, with 13 bases in the middle. The CDR3 spans 15 residues.

The chain carries TRBV5-6 and TRBJ1-1; 7 nucleotides match TRBD1. Germline V lookup: CDR1 SGHDT, CDR2 YYEEEE. This CDR3 has 15 residues. Trimming at V came to 5 bases and at J to 5 bases, leaving 12 bases not matched to a gene. CDR3 loop: CASRQQQGLVTEAFF. CDR3 nucleotide sequence: TGTGCCAGCAGACAACAACAGGGGCTAGTGACTGAAGCTTTCTTT.

Only a few counts were recorded for this clonotype. The V gene is TRBV6-5, the J gene TRBJ2-1, with TRBD2 as a possible D gene (6 bases). The V gene's germline CDR1 is MNHEY and CDR2 SVGAGI. The V gene lost 6 bases and the J gene lost 7 bases, with 19 bases spanning the gap. The length of the CDR3 is 15 residues. CDR3: CASSPLPGVRNEQFF. The CDR3 nucleotides read TGTGCCAGCAGCCCCCTCCCGGGGGTACGGAATGAGCAGTTCTTC.

This chain joins TRBV25-1 and TRBJ2-1; D might be TRBD2 (5 bases). V dropped 8 bases and J dropped 6 bases, with 20 bases sitting between them. Per germline, CDR1 MGHDK and CDR2 SYGVNS. The CDR3 contains 15 residues. DNA of the CDR3: TGTGCCAGCTCGGGGAACTGGCGTCCGGGCAATGAGCAGTTCTTC. It specifies CASSGNWRPGNEQFF. The complete variable domain, with remaining parts taken from reference TRBV25-1 and TRBJ2-1, reads EADIYQTPRYLVIGTGKKITLECSQTMGHDKMYWYQQDPGMELHLIHYSYGVNSTEKGDLSSESTVSRIRTEHFPLTLESARPSHTSQYLCASSGNWRPGNEQFFGPGTRLTVL.

This clonotype was detected a few times. CDR3 DNA sequence: TGTGCCAGCAGTTTGGCTAGGGCTCGAGTGAACACTGAAGCTTTCTTT. The encoded protein is CASSLARARVNTEAFF. The gene calls are TRBV12-3 or TRBV12-4 and TRBJ1-1, with D uncertain. The CDR3 has 16 residues. V dropped 3 bases and J dropped 0 bases, with 14 bases sitting between them.

This clonotype was detected once. J is TRBJ2-1 and V is TRBV7-9; D tentatively reads TRBD1 or TRBD2 (5 bases each). Trimming shortened V by 0 bases and J by 3 bases, and 12 bases separated the two germline ends. The CDR3 totals 16 residues. CDR1 is SEHNR, CDR2 FQNEAQ, per germline (reference sequence). CDR3 protein: CASSLARGRIYNEQFF. CDR3 in DNA: TGTGCCAGCAGCTTAGCGAGGGGACGTATCTACAATGAGCAGTTCTTC.

This chain joins TRBV6-1 and TRBJ2-2; TRBD1 agrees at 9 bases. Losses at the gene ends were 6 bases for V and 5 bases for J; bases not matched to a gene: 13. Germline loops: CDR1 MNHNS, CDR2 SASEGT. The CDR3 consists of 17 residues. CDR3 residues: CASSRDREAEGTGELFF. CDR3 nucleotide sequence: TGTGCCAGCAGCCGGGACAGGGAGGCGGAGGGGACCGGGGAGCTGTTTTTT.

V is TRBV29-1 and J is TRBJ1-4; D not resolved. From germline, CDR1 is SQVTM and CDR2 ANQGSEA. Trimming shortened V by 4 bases and J by 4 bases, and 10 bases separated the two germline ends. The CDR3 totals 13 residues. CDR3 sequence reads: CSVVLTDNEKLFF. CDR3 nucleotides: TGCAGCGTTGTACTCACGGATAATGAAAAACTGTTTTTT.

This clonotype was seen once. The chain couples TRBV7-2 to TRBJ2-3; weak D call: TRBD1 (5 bases). CDR3 length equals 14 residues. Germline V lookup: CDR1 SGHTA, CDR2 FQGNSA. Trimming took off 5 bases at V and 4 bases at J, with 13 bases between the two ends. CDR3 coding DNA: TGTGCCAGCAGCCAGGGTAACGTCGCAGATACGCAGTATTTT. This gives the protein CASSQGNVADTQYF.

The V call is TRBV3-1, the J call TRBJ1-2; perhaps TRBD1 as D (6 bases). The CDR3 sequence is 14 residues long. Germline CDR1 and CDR2: LGHDT and YNNKEL (reference sequence). V lost 4 bases to trimming and J lost 8 bases, with 17 bases between them. As DNA, the CDR3 is TGTGCCAGCAGCCCCCGGACAGCCTCTGAGGGCTACACCTTC. It is translated as CASSPRTASEGYTF.

The chain links TRBV7-8 to TRBJ2-3; 13 bases are a match to TRBD2. V lost 4 bases and J lost 5; bases outside the gene matches: 12. The CDR3 extends over 18 amino acids. Germline V lookup: CDR1 SGHVS, CDR2 FQNEAQ. CDR3 sequence (DNA): TGTGCCAGCAGCTATACTAGCGGGGGGGCCATATTTTTAGATACGCAGTATTTT. It encodes CASSYTSGGAIFLDTQYF.

The chain's CDR3 is CASRSPSNEQFF. CDR3 nucleotide sequence: TGTGCCAGCCGATCCCCCTCCAATGAGCAGTTCTTC. The rearrangement joins TRBV3-1 to TRBJ2-1; D is ambiguous. V was shortened by 8 bases and J by 6 bases, with 11 bases between the two germline ends. CDR3 length: 12 amino acids. CDR1 is LGHDT and CDR2 is YNNKEL in the germline V gene (reference sequence).

The gene calls are TRBV14 and TRBJ2-3; maybe TRBD1 (6 bases). Germline V CDR1 and CDR2: SGHDN, FVKESK. V shed 4 bases and J shed 5 bases, with 13 bases lying between them. This CDR3 has 14 residues. CDR3 loop: CASSLMTGKDTQYF. The DNA for the CDR3 is TGTGCCAGCAGCCTCATGACAGGCAAAGATACGCAGTATTTT.

In its sample, this clonotype was seen a few times. This chain links TRBV10-3 with TRBJ2-7; TRBD2 aligns across 7 bases. The CDR3 has 18 amino acids. V lost 4 bases, J lost 3 bases, and 18 bases stayed unmatched. The V gene's germline CDR1 is ENHRY and CDR2 SYGVKD. The CDR3 sequence: CAISVEREGVMVDYEQYF. CDR3 bases: TGTGCCATCAGTGTGGAAAGGGAGGGAGTGATGGTGGACTACGAGCAGTACTTC.

This clonotype was detected only a few times. J is TRBJ2-5 and V is TRBV21-1. TRBV21-1 is designated a pseudogene. The CDR3 extends over 19 amino acids. CDR3 bases: TGTGCCAGCAGCAAAGTAGTAAGAAAAACCACCTCGTACCAAGAGACCCAGTACTTC. Encoded protein: CASSKVVRKTTSYQETQYF.

This chain uses TRBV12-3 or TRBV12-4 with TRBJ2-5, with D hard to call. This CDR3 comprises 15 residues. The V end lost 6 bases, the J end lost 4 bases, and 18 bases lay between the germline ends. The CDR3: CASSTPSRSRETQYF. DNA of the CDR3: TGTGCCAGCAGCACCCCCTCCAGGTCACGAGAGACCCAGTACTTC.

The chain recombines TRBV7-9 with TRBJ1-1, with D unclear. The germline CDR1 and CDR2 sequences are SEHNR and FQNEAQ (reference sequence). V lost 5 bases and J lost 2, with 12 bases in between. The CDR3 runs to 14 residues. CDR3 in amino acids: CASSQLTPNTEAFF. The CDR3 coding sequence is TGTGCCAGCAGCCAACTTACCCCTAACACTGAAGCTTTCTTT.

The CDR3 region has the DNA TGTGCCAGCTCATCCAACAGGGGGCTAGAAGAGCAGTACTTC. Amino acid sequence: CASSSNRGLEEQYF. The chain employs TRBV18 and TRBJ2-4; 9 bases align to TRBD1. The germline CDR1 and CDR2 sequences are KGHSH and LQKENI. This CDR3 is built from 14 residues. V lost 5 bases and J lost 13; bases outside the gene matches: 12.

The chain recombines TRBV6-2 or TRBV6-3 with TRBJ2-4; the D call may be TRBD1 or TRBD2 (6 bases each). The V and J ends lost 2 bases and 3 bases respectively, with 17 bases between them. The germline gives CDR1 MNHEY, CDR2 SVGEGT. The CDR3 length is 17 residues. CDR3: CASSYDWGAIDKNIQYF. Here the CDR3 DNA reads TGTGCCAGCAGTTACGATTGGGGGGCCATCGACAAAAACATTCAGTACTTC.

This clonotype was observed a few times. The V and J genes are TRBV18 and TRBJ2-3; 7 nucleotides line up with TRBD1. V shed 3 bases, J shed 1 base, and the junction held 13 bases outside the gene matches. The CDR3 consists of 18 residues. The germline gives CDR1 KGHSH, CDR2 LQKENI. CDR3 amino acids: CASSPPTLTGSGTDTQYF. For the CDR3, the DNA is TGTGCCAGCTCACCGCCAACCTTGACAGGGTCGGGCACAGATACGCAGTATTTT.

The chain employs TRBV5-6 and TRBJ2-1; D remains unclear. Germline lookup yields CDR1 SGHDT and CDR2 YYEEEE. The CDR3 sequence is 18 residues long. V gave up 0 bases and J gave up 8 bases, with 24 bases separating them. CDR3 nucleotides: TGTGCCAGCAGCTTGGAAGGCAGACCTTTGGCCCCCGGCGATGAGCAGTTCTTC. It specifies CASSLEGRPLAPGDEQFF.

This chain joins TRBV4-1 and TRBJ2-7; perhaps TRBD2 as D (7 bases). The germline V gene has CDR1 MGHRA and CDR2 YSYEKL. The ends were cut back, 6 bases at V and 2 bases at J, with 17 bases in the middle. CDR3 length equals 15 residues. The CDR3 region has the DNA TGCGCCAGCAGTCAACTAGGGGGGGGTCCCTACGAGCAGTACTTC. Translating it yields CASSQLGGGPYEQYF.

The chain recombines TRBV28 with TRBJ2-3; the D is unclear. The CDR3 is 11 amino acids. CDR1 and CDR2 (germline): MDHEN, SYDVKM. V was shortened by 5 bases and J by 6 bases, with 6 bases between the two germline ends. This CDR3 is CASSNGDTQYF. CDR3 coding DNA: TGTGCCAGCAGTAATGGGGATACGCAGTATTTT. Based on the CDR3 plus reference TRBV28 and TRBJ2-3, the full variable domain is DVKVTQSSRYLVKRTGEKVFLECVQDMDHENMFWYRQDPGLGLRLIYFSYDVKMKEKGDIPEGYSVSREKKERFSLILESASTNQTSMYLCASSNGDTQYFGPGTRLTVL.

This clonotype was seen a handful of times. The chain links TRBV5-5 to TRBJ2-7; D is unclear. The CDR3 runs to 14 residues. Germline V gives CDR1 SGHKS, CDR2 YYEKEE (reference sequence). The V end lost 6 bases, the J end lost 0 bases, and 13 bases lay between the germline ends. CDR3 region: CASTRASSSYEQYF. CDR3 DNA: TGTGCCAGCACCCGGGCCTCAAGCTCCTACGAGCAGTACTTC.

This sequence joins TRBV20-1 and TRBJ2-7, with 8 nucleotides matching TRBD2. Germline CDR1 reads DFQATT; CDR2 reads SNEGSKA (reference sequence). This CDR3 contains 13 residues. Trimming took 5 bases from V and 3 from J; bases not matched to a gene: 6. CDR3 nucleotide sequence: TGCAGTGCTGTTAGCGGGGCGCTCTACGAGCAGTACTTC. Translated: CSAVSGALYEQYF.

This clonotype has just one count. CDR3 coding DNA: TGTGCCAGCAGCTCCTTAATGGGGGTTGACACTGAAGCTTTCTTT. Translating gives CASSSLMGVDTEAFF. The chain employs TRBV7-3 and TRBJ1-1; maybe TRBD1 (5 bases). The length of the CDR3 is 15 residues. With 4 bases removed from V and 3 bases from J, the gap between germline ends came to 15 bases. CDR1 and CDR2 from the germline V gene are SGHTA and FQGTGA.

This chain uses TRBV6-5 with TRBJ2-7; 9 nucleotides align to TRBD1. V lost 0 bases and J lost 5; bases outside the gene matches: 5. This CDR3 is built from 15 residues. The germline CDR1 and CDR2 sequences are MNHEY and SVGAGI. The CDR3 loop reads CASSYSRQGGHEQYF. The CDR3 nucleotides read TGTGCCAGCAGTTACTCCCGACAGGGGGGGCACGAGCAGTACTTC.

V gene TRBV20-1 combines with J gene TRBJ2-5; 11 bases map to TRBD2. The germline V gene encodes CDR1 DFQATT and CDR2 SNEGSKA (reference sequence). The junction had 8 bases not matched to a gene; V was cut back by 3 bases and J by 2 bases. The CDR3 sequence is 16 residues long. The CDR3 coding sequence is TGCAGTGCTAGGGAGGCCATAGCGGGGGGGCAAGAGACCCAGTACTTC. Amino acid sequence: CSAREAIAGGQETQYF.

The chain uses TRBV30 and TRBJ2-5, with D perhaps assigned TRBD1 or TRBD2 (7 bases each). This CDR3 comprises 15 residues. CDR1 GTSNPN and CDR2 SVGIG come from the germline V gene (reference sequence). Trimming left V 8 bases short and J 5 bases short, with 24 bases between. Here the CDR3 DNA reads TGTGCCCGCCCTAAGTATCAGGGGGGGTTGGAGACCCAGTACTTC. Protein sequence: CARPKYQGGLETQYF.

This clonotype was counted a few times. The V call is TRBV11-3, the J call TRBJ2-1; 9 bases fit TRBD2. CDR3 length equals 17 residues. CDR1 and CDR2 from the germline V gene are SGHNT and YENEEA. Trimming at V came to 3 bases and at J to 0 bases, leaving 6 bases not matched to a gene. CDR3 sequence: CASSLAGGPGSYNEQFF. CDR3 DNA sequence: TGTGCCAGCAGCTTGGCGGGGGGGCCCGGCTCCTACAATGAGCAGTTCTTC.

The chain combines TRBV20-1 with TRBJ2-1, with 9 bases that match TRBD2. Germline assignment: CDR1 DFQATT and CDR2 SNEGSKA (reference sequence). V lost 4 bases to trimming and J lost 6 bases; unmatched junction nucleotides: 10. The CDR3 has 15 residues. As DNA, the CDR3 is TGCAGTGCTAAGCCCGGGGCTAGCGGGGCCAATGAGCAGTTCTTC. Translation: CSAKPGASGANEQFF.